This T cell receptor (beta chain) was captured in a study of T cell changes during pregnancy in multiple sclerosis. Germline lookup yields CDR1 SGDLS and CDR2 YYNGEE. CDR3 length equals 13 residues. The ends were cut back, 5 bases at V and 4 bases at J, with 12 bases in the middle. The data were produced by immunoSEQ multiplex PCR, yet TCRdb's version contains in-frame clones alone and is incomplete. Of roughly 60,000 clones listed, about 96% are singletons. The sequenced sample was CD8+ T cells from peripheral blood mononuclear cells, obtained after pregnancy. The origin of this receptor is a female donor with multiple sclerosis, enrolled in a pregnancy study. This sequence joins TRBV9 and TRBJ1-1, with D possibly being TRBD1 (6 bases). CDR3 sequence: CASSLGGATEAFF. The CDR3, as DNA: TGTGCCAGCAGTTTAGGGGGGGCCACTGAAGCTTTCTTT.